A few counts support the clone carrying this T cell receptor (beta chain). Antigen: not known. Amplification used 60 Vbeta primers and 13 Jbeta primers. The assay was immunoSEQ multiplex PCR, and TCRdb's table has in-frame clones only and misses some. This table holds 150,000 or so clones, about 70% found once. This sample is part of a study of cytomegalovirus exposure and HLA in healthy donors. Findings of the study overall: A later analysis reported that several of the most significant clusters appeared to be linked to common viral pathogens, among them Epstein-Barr virus. For TCR beta chains, V- and J-gene trimming was later linked to a missense DCLRE1C variant.

The V gene lost 1 base and the J gene lost 4 bases, with 8 bases spanning the gap. Germline V lookup: CDR1 SEHNR, CDR2 FQNEAQ (reference sequence). The CDR3 is 13 residues long. The chain couples TRBV7-9 to TRBJ2-7; no clear D. The sample taken for sequencing was PBMCs. This TCR was sampled from a man in his thirties or forties in good health and CMV-seropositive. CDR3 coding DNA: TGTGCCAGCAGCTTAGGACGAGCGTACGAGCAGTACTTC. Protein product: CASSLGRAYEQYF.